These 5 T cell receptor beta chains originate from one sample sequenced in a study of HIV-infected patients and healthy controls. cDNA was made from about 500 ng RNA using alpha and beta constant primers. Alpha and beta chain libraries were made separately by chain-specific third strand synthesis with multiplexing indices. TCRdb analysed the 5' RACE reads with MiXCR anew, one entry per CDR3 protein. Here the sample spans 11,000 or so distinct CDR3 sequences, 5% to 6.5% being singletons. All unsorted peripheral T cells were captured because whole blood was used without fractionation. Sequencing was performed on blood. These receptors all stem from an adult in good health.

CDR3 bases: TGTGCCAGCAGTCCGGACATCCAGCCCCAGCATTTT. It is translated as CASSPDIQPQHF. This chain connects TRBV2 to TRBJ1-5, with D tentatively TRBD1 (5 bases). Germline loops: CDR1 SNHLY, CDR2 FYNNEI. This CDR3 is 12 amino acids long. Deletions cut 5 bases from V and 7 bases from J, with 9 bases between.

This clonotype is labeled as medium-sized. V and J are TRBV5-1 and TRBJ2-1; 7 nucleotides align to TRBD1. The CDR3 runs to 15 residues. V lost 5 bases and J lost 0; bases outside the gene matches: 5. The germline V gene encodes CDR1 SGHRS and CDR2 YFSETQ. The CDR3, as DNA: TGCGCCAGCAGGATGACAGGGAGCTCCTACAATGAGCAGTTCTTC. This translates into CASRMTGSSYNEQFF.

In this sample, this clonotype turned up a few times. The rearrangement links TRBV5-4 to TRBJ2-7, with a possible D match to TRBD1 (8 bases). CDR1 SGHNT and CDR2 YYREEE come from the germline V gene (reference sequence). Trimming left V 4 bases short and J 0 bases short, with 14 bases between. CDR3 length equals 15 residues. The CDR3 coding sequence is TGTGCCAGCAGCAGCGGGACAGGTAGCTCCTACGAGCAGTACTTC. Translated, it gives CASSSGTGSSYEQYF.

The count of this clonotype is one. A read error is likely, as this CDR3 ends without the conserved phenylalanine or tryptophan. The gene calls are TRBV7-9 and TRBJ2-1; D might be TRBD2 (5 bases). V gave up 5 bases and J gave up 9 bases, with 11 bases separating them. This CDR3 has 12 residues. Per germline, CDR1 SEHNR and CDR2 FQNEAQ (reference sequence). CDR3 nucleotide sequence: TGTGCCAGCAGCGACGCGGGTCCTGAGCAGTTCTCC. This codes for CASSDAGPEQFS.

This clonotype came up many times. The chain recombines TRBV14 with TRBJ2-4, with TRBD1 matching over 8 bases. V was clipped by 1 base and J by 0 bases; unmatched bases: 14. Germline CDR1 SGHDN, CDR2 FVKESK. The CDR3 has 20 residues. CDR3 protein: CASSQAPGQEYLLAKNIQYF. The CDR3 nucleotides are TGTGCCAGCAGCCAAGCCCCGGGACAGGAATATTTACTAGCCAAAAACATTCAGTACTTC.